What follows describes a single T cell receptor beta chain. These data are taken from a study of control samples from healthy donors and cancer patients. V shed 9 bases and J 8 bases; nucleotides not matched to a gene: 12. The germline V gene has CDR1 ENHRY and CDR2 SYGVKD. There are 14 residues in the CDR3. The assay was immunoSEQ multiplex PCR, and TCRdb's table has in-frame clones only and misses some. The table lists 95,000 to 130,000 clones, 80% to 90% of them singletons. The sequence came from a woman between 50 and 59 years old with colorectal cancer. The chain links TRBV10-3 to TRBJ2-1, with TRBD2 identical over 8 bases. Sequenced material: PBMCs. DNA of the CDR3: TGTGCCATAGGGGGACTAGAGATTTCCGATGAGCAGTTCTTC. Protein: CAIGGLEISDEQFF.